A selection of T cell receptor beta chains follows, all from one sample in a study of radiation and T cells in renal cell carcinoma. Profiled with immunoSEQ multiplex PCR; TCRdb holds only in-frame clones, not every one. The repertoire includes just over 95,000 clones, approximately 86% of them detected once, and roughly 8% sits in the top ten. Sequencing used blood, obtained from a patient whose treatment included radiotherapy and nephrectomy. The source of these receptors is a man aged 50-60 years with renal cell carcinoma. Each CDR3 is given with its conserved first and last residue.

v_gene: TRBV6-6; j_gene: TRBJ1-2; CDR3aa: CASSYSSYGYTF
v_gene: TRBV4-3; j_gene: TRBJ2-1; CDR3aa: CASSQGLAGANSYNEQFF
v_gene: TRBV4-3; j_gene: TRBJ1-6; CDR3aa: CASSQTQGTMSSPLHF
v_gene: TRBV5-1; j_gene: TRBJ2-2; CDR3aa: CASSLGASVGPGELFF
v_gene: TRBV4-3; j_gene: TRBJ1-1; CDR3aa: CASSPYQNRGTEAFF
v_gene: TRBV14; j_gene: TRBJ2-1; CDR3aa: CASGKASGDYNEQFF
v_gene: TRBV4-1; j_gene: TRBJ2-7; CDR3aa: CASSQAAQVHYEQYF
v_gene: TRBV4-2; j_gene: TRBJ1-1; CDR3aa: CASSQDRAGADTEAFF
v_gene: TRBV9; j_gene: TRBJ1-4; CDR3aa: CASSVVEGVRWAGTNEKLFF
v_gene: TRBV30; j_gene: TRBJ1-2; CDR3aa: CAWSAGNYGYTF
v_gene: TRBV6-4; j_gene: TRBJ2-2; CDR3aa: CASKTGRNTGELFF
v_gene: TRBV9; j_gene: TRBJ2-3; CDR3aa: CASSVALDTQYF